These T cell receptor beta chains were read from a single sample in a study of radiotherapy plus CTLA-4 blockade in lung cancer. The data were produced by immunoSEQ multiplex PCR, yet TCRdb's version contains in-frame clones alone and is incomplete. The table lists tens of thousands of clones, 70% to 90% of them singletons. The sequences come from peripheral blood, collected from a patient treated with radiotherapy plus ipilimumab. Source of these receptors: a human donor with non-small cell lung cancer that progressed on radiotherapy plus ipilimumab. CDR3s include the opening cysteine and the closing phenylalanine or tryptophan. A D gene is named only where the DNA matches it firmly. Expanded clones get a size class; other rows say once, few or many, or leave the size out.

- TRBJ1-2 - TRBV18 TGTGCCAGCTCACCGGATCCCGGGCACTACACCTTC CASSPDPGHYTF
- TRBJ2-3 - TRBV5-1 TGCGCCAGCAGCTATCGTCCGCCTAGTCTCTCAGATACGCAGTATTTT CASSYRPPSLSDTQYF
- TRBJ1-1 - TRBV6-5 TGTGCCAGCAGTTTAGGCCCGGACACTGAAGCTTTCTTT CASSLGPDTEAFF
- TRBJ2-5 TRBD1 TRBV29-1 TGCAGCGCGGACAGGGGGCGCCAAGAGACCCAGTACTTC CSADRGRQETQYF
- TRBJ2-7 TRBD1 TRBV4-3 TGCGCCAGCAGCCAAGATGGGGGGACAGGGGTTTTGGCGGAGCAGTACTTC CASSQDGGTGVLAEQYF
- TRBJ2-7 - TRBV11-3 TGTGCCAGCCGGGGAGAGAGGTACGAGCAGTACTTC CASRGERYEQYF
- TRBJ2-7 - TRBV7-3 TGTGCCAGCAGCTCTTCCCGCAGGCGGAGCTACGAGCAGTACTTC CASSSSRRRSYEQYF
- TRBJ2-2 TRBD2 TRBV5-4 TGTGCCAGCGTTGGGCGGGAGTCTGGCACCGGGGAGCTGTTTTTT CASVGRESGTGELFF
- TRBJ1-6 TRBD1 TRBV5-4 TGTGCCAGCAGCTCACCCGACAGGGGGCATAATTCACCCCTCCACTTT CASSSPDRGHNSPLHF
- TRBJ2-5 - TRBV5-5 TGTGCCAGCAGCTTGAGTTCGGGGAGTCGTGGCAAGACCCAGTACTTC CASSLSSGSRGKTQYF
- TRBJ1-2 - TRBV12-5 TGTGCTAGTGGTCTACCAGGGTCCTTGAGCTATGGCTACACCTTC CASGLPGSLSYGYTF
- TRBJ2-7 - TRBV5-1 TGCGCCAGCAGCTTGGTGGACCGAACCACGGACGAGCAGTACTTC CASSLVDRTTDEQYF
- TRBJ1-2 - TRBV7-2 TGTGCCAGCAGCCCCGCTACCTCGCGCTACACCTTC CASSPATSRYTF
- TRBJ1-5 TRBD1 TRBV29-1 TGCAGCGTTGATGGACAGGGAGATCAGCCCCAGCATTTT CSVDGQGDQPQHF
few TRBJ2-7 - TRBV18 TGTGCCAGCTCACCCCAGAGCGTAAACGAGCAGTACTTC CASSPQSVNEQYF
- TRBJ2-1 - TRBV28 TGTGCCAGCAGTTTGCTCGGGGATGAGCAGTTCTTC CASSLLGDEQFF
- TRBJ2-6 - TRBV4-3 TGCGCCAGCCACTCTGGGGCCAACGTCCTGACTTTC CASHSGANVLTF
- TRBJ2-1 TRBD2 TRBV6-5 TGTGCCAGCAGACTAGCGGGAGGGAGCGAGCAGTTCTTC CASRLAGGSEQFF
- TRBJ1-2 TRBD1 TRBV5-5 TGTGCCAGCAGCCGGGGACAGGTCATCGTGAATGGCTACACCTTC CASSRGQVIVNGYTF
- TRBJ1-4 TRBD1 TRBV7-6 TGTGCCAGCAGCTCCGGGACAGGGGGTGAAAAACTGTTTTTT CASSSGTGGEKLFF
- TRBJ2-3 TRBD2 TRBV4-1 TGCGCCAGCAGCCAAGAGGGTAGCGGGAGGGCGTACACAGATACGCAGTATTTT CASSQEGSGRAYTDTQYF
- TRBJ2-3 - TRBV7-9 TGTGCCAGCAGCTTACCGCAGGGTACAGATACGCAGTATTTT CASSLPQGTDTQYF
- TRBJ2-1 TRBD2 TRBV4-2 TGTGCCAGCAGGGGGGCCCGGCGGGGGGTAATCAATGAGCAGTTCTTC CASRGARRGVINEQFF
- TRBJ2-2 - TRBV6-5 TGTGCCAGCAGCCCCGCCGGGGCTGTCGGGGAGCTGTTTTTT CASSPAGAVGELFF
- TRBJ1-5 - TRBV10-3 TGTGCCATCAGTGAGTCGGTGGGGACGCATCAGCCCCAGCATTTT CAISESVGTHQPQHF
- TRBJ2-3 - TRBV5-1 TGCGCCAGCAGCTTGGCTAGCGCCACAGATACGCAGTATTTT CASSLASATDTQYF